This TCR beta chain stems from a study of blood T cells in healthy people across ages (dated by TCRdb to the mid-2010s). Study-wide context: Template switching captured roughly one uniquely barcoded TCR beta cDNA molecule per two T cells in model experiments. Age-related changes in TCR beta repertoire diversity were measured in the study by deep sequencing normalized with unique cDNA molecular identifiers. Four age groups were formed from the donors: young (average approximately 15 years), middle-aged (approximately 40), aged (over 55) and long-lived (more than 75). For two donors (one aged 18 to 30 and one aged 80 or older), the study analyzed two additional independent replicas of 1 million unique cDNA reads from the same blood draw.

What the work shows at the level of the full study, not this receptor alone: Estimates of total diversity from one million sequenced T cells were regarded as lower bounds and underestimates. Because profiling used bulk unsorted PBMCs, naive and antigen-experienced compartments could not be compared conclusively. Compared with the aged group, the long-lived group had more naive CD4+ T cells, fewer expanded clones and increased TCR diversity, suggesting age selection. As age increased, observed TCR beta diversity per million T cells dropped in a roughly linear way, and a significant reduction was already evident by age approximately 40. Donor CMV infection status was unknown, potentially confounding age-related changes in expanded clonotypes. There was a strong correlation between observed TCR beta diversity and the percentage of naive T cells measured by flow cytometry.

This clonotype was counted only a few times. Its recognized antigen is unknown. Base quality data are lacking; no much larger clone is found one base away. In the germline V gene, CDR1 corresponds to SGHTA and CDR2 to FQGNSA. The cysteine opens and the phenylalanine closes a CDR3 of 14 amino acids. The DNA shown is the 42-base CDR3, in frame from base 1. Library generation was performed with 5' RACE. Sequencer: Illumina HiSeq 2500. The second PCR ran for roughly 6 to 11 cycles and used a J-beta primer mix along with a sample-barcoded 5' primer. A template-switch 5' adaptor carrying 12 random nucleotides introduced a unique molecular identifier onto each TCR beta cDNA molecule. Each sample yielded at least 3 million CDR3-containing paired-end reads. All of the RNA was converted into first-strand cDNA using the Mint cDNA synthesis kit, with a TRBC-specific oligonucleotide serving as the primer. Following uracil-DNA glycosylase treatment, a first 18-cycle PCR with universal primers M1SS and BC2_uni_R was performed on all cDNA. Turning to the authors' computational methods: For normalization, 1 million high-quality reads, each with a distinct molecular identifier, were randomly selected from each sample. Reads with shared molecular identifiers were discarded instead of being binned into consensus sequences. MiTCR, with a Q25 quality threshold and the strictest error-elimination algorithm, was used for CDR3 identification, clonotype clustering and error correction. A nonparametric unseen species model with Euler transformation was used to estimate lower-bound total TCR beta diversity. The raw public reads went through TCRdb reprocessing: fastp at Q25, MiXCR clone calling, in-frame beta chains kept. Records with the same CDR3 protein are collapsed into one entry carrying the most frequent genes and DNA. The V and J calls and clone size are TCRdb's, not the authors'. This sample comprises more than 750,000 distinct CDR3 sequences, about 28% of them detected only once. In total, the top ten clones hold roughly 10% of the sample.

The roughly 39 donors, aged about 6 to 100 years, were systemically healthy Caucasian individuals from Russia. Around 10 milliliters of peripheral blood were collected from each donor into EDTA-treated Vacutainer tubes. Ficoll-Paque density-gradient centrifugation was used to isolate PBMCs, with at least 7 million obtained per sample. Trizol reagent was used to extract total RNA from PBMCs, with at least 5 micrograms per sample. For every donor, flow cytometry on a PBMC aliquot measured the percentage of naive CD45RAhigh/CD27high T cells. Separately, the same data were catalogued under a study of T cells of mothers and their children. As that second study puts it: Nine systemically healthy Caucasian individuals served as donors, namely three mothers together with their six children. cDNA synthesis used all of the extracted RNA, with 1.5 ug of RNA in each 15 ul reaction. Sample barcodes and 2-4 random nucleotides were added via the M1S primer in the second PCR. More than 9 million TCR beta CDR3 reads were obtained from each mother, and 2.5 million to 3 million reads were obtained from each child. In both related and unrelated pairs, thymic selection shapes the output of TCR recombination in a similar way, with inherited differences having only a minor effect. Normalized repertoire overlap was always slightly but never significantly higher in related than unrelated mother-child pairs. No persistent microchimeric T cell clones were found, with a detection sensitivity of 85 to 100 clones per million clonotypes. The study used deep NGS to compare TCR beta repertoires of mothers and children, seeking features distinguishing related mother-child pairs from unrelated individuals. On average, the children were approximately 11 +/- 4 years old, while the mothers were roughly 40 +/- 4 years old. After adapters were ligated using NEBNext reagents, the libraries underwent 100+100 nt paired-end sequencing on an Illumina HiSeq 2000. To prevent cross-contamination, the mother and child libraries were prepared a month apart and were sequenced in separate runs. For each donor, somewhere between 500,000 and 2,000,000 distinct TCR beta clonotypes were identified. Naive TCR beta clonotypes were estimated from low-frequency clonotypes matched to each donor's FACS-determined naive share, without sorting.

The TCR originated in a woman aged 35 to 49 in good health. This sequence uses TRBV7-2 and TRBJ2-1, with the D gene not confidently named. The DNA end lines up better with TRBJ2-7; the J call may be wrong. Sequencing input: blood. The DNA sequence is as follows: TGTGCCAGCACCCTTCATAACTCCTACAATGAGCAGTACTTC. This is translated as CASTLHNSYNEQYF.